Presented here are 7 T cell receptor beta chains from one specimen sequenced in a study of shared clonotypes between healthy human individuals. Measured with immunoSEQ multiplex PCR; TCRdb has only the in-frame clones, and not every one. The sample has about 2.3 million clones; 85% to 95% are singletons. The sample consisted of naive CD4+ T cells from PBMCs. Subset described: CD45RA+ positively selected. All receptors derive from a young man in good health. Some clones in this sample may be carry-over from other donors' samples.

For this clone: Different DNA sequences within this sample yield the same CDR3. The genes are TRBV11-2 and TRBJ2-7; a weak D match, TRBD1 (5 bases). The CDR3 covers 12 residues. Germline V lookup: CDR1 SGHAT, CDR2 FQNNGV. Trimming took off 5 bases at V and 4 bases at J, with 9 bases between the two ends. CDR3 amino acids: CASSLQGYEQYF. CDR3 DNA sequence: TGTGCCAGCAGCCTTCAGGGTTACGAGCAGTACTTC.

V and J are TRBV28 and TRBJ2-2; 8 bases are a match to TRBD1. V trimming: 9 bases; J trimming: 6 bases; junction bases outside the gene matches: 9. The V gene's germline CDR1 is MDHEN and CDR2 SYDVKM. This CDR3 is 14 amino acids long. The CDR3 coding sequence is TGTGCCAGTCGGATTCCAGGGGGCCCCGGGGAGCTGTTTTTT. Translating it yields CASRIPGGPGELFF.

For this clone: Other DNA sequences in the sample encode the same CDR3. The chain employs TRBV5-1 and TRBJ1-1; D possibly corresponds to TRBD1 (5 bases). Germline loops: CDR1 SGHRS, CDR2 YFSETQ. This CDR3 has 14 amino acids. Trimming left V 3 bases short and J 3 bases short, with 12 bases between. CDR3 loop: CASSSQGGDTEAFF. CDR3 coding DNA: TGCGCCAGCAGCTCTCAGGGAGGTGACACTGAAGCTTTCTTT. The full variable domain, in which reference TRBV5-1 and TRBJ1-1 provide the parts outside the CDR3, is KAGVTQTPRYLIKTRGQQVTLSCSPISGHRSVSWYQQTPGQGLQFLFEYFSETQRNKGNFPGRFSGRQFSNSRSEMNVSTLELGDSALYLCASSSQGGDTEAFFGQGTRLTVV.

With respect to this clone: Other DNA sequences in this specimen translate into the identical CDR3. The rearrangement joins TRBV5-1 to TRBJ1-5, with 8 bases lining up with TRBD1. J gave up 6 bases and V 2 bases, and 4 bases lay outside the gene matches. In germline, CDR1 is SGHRS, CDR2 YFSETQ. The CDR3 is made up of 14 amino acids. The DNA of the CDR3 is TGCGCCAGCAGCTTAGCAGGGGGCAGTCAGCCCCAGCATTTT. Translating gives CASSLAGGSQPQHF.

Concerning this clone: Other DNA sequences in this specimen translate into the identical CDR3. The CDR3 coding sequence is TGTGCCAGCAGCTTGGGACAGGGGAGCTCCTACGAGCAGTACTTC. Its protein is CASSLGQGSSYEQYF. The chain employs TRBV7-2 and TRBJ2-7, with 10 bases fitting TRBD1. Germline lookup yields CDR1 SGHTA and CDR2 FQGNSA. V was pared by 3 bases and J by 0 bases, with 2 bases of the junction left unmatched. The CDR3 runs 15 residues.

The chain combines TRBV10-1 with TRBJ2-3, with 11 bases aligning to TRBD1. Germline V CDR1 and CDR2: WNHNN, SYGVQD (reference sequence). The length of the CDR3 is 15 residues. Trimming at V came to 1 base and at J to 9 bases, leaving 6 bases not matched to a gene. The CDR3 here is CASSEFGTGGGTQYF. CDR3 nucleotides: TGCGCCAGCAGTGAGTTCGGGACAGGGGGAGGCACGCAGTATTTT.

The CDR3 protein is CASSPRTGAGELFF. Written as DNA, the CDR3 is TGTGCCAGCAGCCCCCGGACAGGGGCCGGGGAGCTGTTTTTT. This chain uses TRBV7-2 with TRBJ2-2; 9 bases map to TRBD1. Trimming cost V 5 bases and J 6 bases; bases outside gene matches: 4. Germline CDR1 and CDR2: SGHTA and FQGNSA. This CDR3 is built from 14 residues.